The rows below give T cell receptor beta chains drawn from one sample of a study of CD4 T cell repertoires in COVID-19. Sequencing used immunoSEQ multiplex PCR; TCRdb keeps in-frame clones, though not all of them. The sample has approximately 79,000 clones; 80% to 90% are singletons. Sample: CD4+ T cells from peripheral blood, taken after recovery from COVID-19. The receptors were gathered from a human donor who had COVID-19. CDR3s include the opening cysteine and the closing phenylalanine or tryptophan. Each record gives: V gene, J gene, CDR3 protein.

>TRBV7-2|TRBJ2-5
CASSFATQYSETQYF
>TRBV5-1|TRBJ2-1
CASSLTNEQFF
>TRBV5-1|TRBJ1-5
CASSWGTGVGQPQHF
>TRBV27|TRBJ2-1
CASSSSWTSAPYNEQFF
>TRBV19|TRBJ1-5
CASSIRGSEDQPQHF
>TRBV5-4|TRBJ2-3
CASSKDGGGTDTQYF
>TRBV7-8|TRBJ2-3
CASSPYAGGLTDTQYF
>TRBV6-5|TRBJ1-2
CASSYSRTGGNYGYTF
>TRBV7-3|TRBJ2-1
CASSLTVGTNQFF
>TRBV9|TRBJ1-2
CASSVDQGAIGGYTF
>TRBV29-1|TRBJ1-2
CSVGTKLTNGYTF
>TRBV27|TRBJ2-2
CASSLVEQTGTGELFF
>TRBV18|TRBJ2-7
CASSPPTQFEQYF
>TRBV6-5|TRBJ2-1
CASRRDRGLIEQFF
>TRBV15|TRBJ2-2
CATSRDLGITGELFF
>TRBV11-2|TRBJ2-2
CASTILVGTGELFF
>TRBV19|TRBJ2-1
CASSTRGHEQFF
>TRBV7-9|TRBJ2-1
CASIFEGDREYNEQFF
>TRBV19|TRBJ1-5
CASSLQGWNQPQHF
>TRBV11-3|TRBJ1-2
CASSLDRGGDGYTF